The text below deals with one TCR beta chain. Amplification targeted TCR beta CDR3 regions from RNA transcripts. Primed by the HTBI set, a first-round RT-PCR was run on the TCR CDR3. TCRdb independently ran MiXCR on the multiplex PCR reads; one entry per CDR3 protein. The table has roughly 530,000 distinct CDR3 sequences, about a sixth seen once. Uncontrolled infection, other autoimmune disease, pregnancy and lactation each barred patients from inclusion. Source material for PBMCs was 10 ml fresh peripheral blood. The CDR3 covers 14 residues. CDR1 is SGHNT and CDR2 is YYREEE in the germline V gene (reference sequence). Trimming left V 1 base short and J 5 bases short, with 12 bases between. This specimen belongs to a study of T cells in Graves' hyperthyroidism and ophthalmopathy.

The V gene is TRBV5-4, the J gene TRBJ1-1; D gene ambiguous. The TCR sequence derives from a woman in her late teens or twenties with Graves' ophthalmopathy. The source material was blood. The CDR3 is CASSLPGRKTEAFF. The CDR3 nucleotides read TGTGCCAGCAGCTTGCCGGGCAGAAAGACTGAAGCTTTCTTT.